The present entry profiles one T cell receptor beta chain with its context. These data come from a study of blood T cell repertoires in COVID-19. Overall study context: Nucleic acid was either cDNA or gDNA, and it came from T cells, B-cell-depleted T cells, or PBMCs.

Assignments of participants to cohorts depended upon their own reported clinical history. As processed by the authors: Amplifying reference gene primers gave estimates of nucleated cell counts. The method was immunoSEQ multiplex PCR; TCRdb's version includes in-frame clones alone and lacks a portion of them. The V and J calls and clone size come from that table; D and trimming were worked out from the DNA. The sample yields 200,000 to 250,000 clones, 81% seen once. Germline loops: CDR1 SEHNR, CDR2 FQNEAQ (reference sequence). With 4 bases removed from V and 1 base from J, the gap between germline ends came to 14 bases. This CDR3 has 16 residues.

The TCR comes from a woman in her forties or fifties with acute COVID-19. The V call is TRBV7-9, the J call TRBJ1-3; D ambiguous. Sequencing was performed on PBMCs or T cells enriched from blood (not recorded which). In DNA, the CDR3 is TGTGCCAGCAGCTCAAGTCCCGTGGCTTCTGGAAACACCATATATTTT. The encoded protein is CASSSSPVASGNTIYF.